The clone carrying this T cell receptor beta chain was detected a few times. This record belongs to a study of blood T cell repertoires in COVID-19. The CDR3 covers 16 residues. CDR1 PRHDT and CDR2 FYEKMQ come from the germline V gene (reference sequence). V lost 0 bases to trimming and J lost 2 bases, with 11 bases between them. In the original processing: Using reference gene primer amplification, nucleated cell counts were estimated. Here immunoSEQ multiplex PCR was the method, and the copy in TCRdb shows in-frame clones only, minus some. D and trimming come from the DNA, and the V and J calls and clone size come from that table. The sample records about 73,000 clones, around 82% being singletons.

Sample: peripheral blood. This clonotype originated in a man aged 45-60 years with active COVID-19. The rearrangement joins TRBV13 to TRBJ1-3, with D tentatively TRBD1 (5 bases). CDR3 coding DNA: TGTGCCAGCAGCTTAGGAGGTAGGGGCCCTGGAAACACCATATATTTT. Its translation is CASSLGGRGPGNTIYF.